These 14 T cell receptor beta chains came from one sample sequenced in a study of blood T cell repertoires in COVID-19. Generated by immunoSEQ multiplex PCR, the TCRdb table keeps only in-frame clones and is missing some. The sample yields about 59,000 clones, around 70% seen once. The sequencing input was peripheral blood. The receptors were gathered from a woman between 65 and 79 years old with acute or convalescent COVID-19.

V usage is TRBV5-4 and J usage is TRBJ1-1; D remains ambiguous. This CDR3 has 16 residues. The germline gives CDR1 SGHNT, CDR2 YYREEE (reference sequence). V lost 4 bases to trimming and J lost 2 bases, with 18 bases between them. CDR3 protein: CASSPGRAQINTEAFF. DNA for the CDR3: TGTGCCAGCAGCCCGGGGAGAGCGCAAATAAACACTGAAGCTTTCTTT.

The chain recombines TRBV10-1 with TRBJ2-1; 12 bases are a match to TRBD2. V lost 5 bases, J lost 5 bases, and 1 base stayed unmatched. Germline V gives CDR1 WNHNN, CDR2 SYGVQD (reference sequence). The CDR3 loop spans 14 amino acids. This chain's CDR3 is CASSRTSGDNEQFF. CDR3 sequence (DNA): TGCGCCAGCAGTCGGACTAGCGGGGACAATGAGCAGTTCTTC.

This chain links TRBV5-4 with TRBJ2-5, with a tentative D call TRBD1 (5 bases). The V gene lost 0 bases and the J gene lost 4 bases, with 10 bases spanning the gap. This CDR3 comprises 14 residues. The germline V gene encodes CDR1 SGHNT and CDR2 YYREEE (reference sequence). The CDR3 region is CASSLGQGGETQYF. The CDR3 nucleotides read TGTGCCAGCAGCTTGGGCCAGGGCGGAGAGACCCAGTACTTC.

The CDR3 DNA reads as TGTGCCAGCAGCCCGAGGAGAAGGGACAGGAGCTACACCTTC. As protein: CASSPRRRDRSYTF. The chain couples TRBV3-1 (or the pseudogene TRBV3-2) to TRBJ1-2, with 8 bases that match TRBD1. CDR3 length equals 14 residues. The junction had 10 bases not matched to a gene; V was cut back by 4 bases and J by 9 bases. Germline V gene lookup returns CDR1 LGHDT and CDR2 YNNKEL (reference sequence).

This chain joins TRBV11-2 and TRBJ2-1, with 9 bases aligning to TRBD1. The CDR3 covers 15 residues. Germline V gives CDR1 SGHAT, CDR2 FQNNGV. The V segment lost 1 base and the J segment 4 bases; nucleotides outside the gene matches: 2. CDR3 sequence: CASSLGTGVYNEQFF. The CDR3 nucleotides are TGTGCCAGCAGCTTAGGGACAGGGGTGTACAATGAGCAGTTCTTC. The full variable domain, rest sourced from reference TRBV11-2 and TRBJ2-1, is EAGVAQSPRYKIIEKRQSVAFWCNPISGHATLYWYQQILGQGPKLLIQFQNNGVVDDSQLPKDRFSAERLKGVDSTLKIQPAKLEDSAVYLCASSLGTGVYNEQFFGPGTRLTVL.

V usage is TRBV21-1 and J usage is TRBJ1-3; no DNA check was done on the table's D call, TRBD1. TRBV21-1 is given as a pseudogene. This CDR3 has 16 residues. The CDR3 spells CAAGAGAFNSGNTIYF. CDR3 DNA: TGTGCCGCTGGAGCAGGGGCCTTTAATTCTGGAAACACCATATATTTT.

In its sample, this clone was seen once. The chain is built from TRBV11-2 and TRBJ1-2; possibly TRBD1 for D (6 bases). Germline CDR1 SGHAT, CDR2 FQNNGV. This CDR3 is built from 13 residues. V was clipped by 5 bases and J by 4 bases, with 11 bases between them. The CDR3 DNA sequence: TGTGCCAGCAGCCAAGGACAGCGCTATGGCTACACCTTC. Translating gives CASSQGQRYGYTF.

The gene calls are TRBV20-1 and TRBJ2-5, with 9 bases aligning to TRBD2. Trimming at V came to 5 bases and at J to 10 bases, leaving 5 bases not matched to a gene. Looked up from germline, CDR1 is DFQATT and CDR2 is SNEGSKA (reference sequence). The CDR3 runs to 11 residues. The CDR3 nucleotides are TGCAGTGCTGCGGGGGGGAACGGCCAGTACTTC. Encoded protein: CSAAGGNGQYF.

V gene TRBV19 combines with J gene TRBJ2-3; 11 positions agree with TRBD1. Germline values: CDR1 LNHDA, CDR2 SQIVND (reference sequence). Unmatched junction bases numbered 7, after V lost 5 bases and J lost 6 bases. This CDR3 is built from 15 residues. The CDR3 loop reads CASSPDRGLGDTQYF. The CDR3, as DNA: TGTGCCAGTAGTCCGGACAGGGGGCTAGGGGATACGCAGTATTTT.

The chain employs TRBV10-3 and TRBJ2-6, with TRBD1 matching 10 bases. The germline V gene encodes CDR1 ENHRY and CDR2 SYGVKD. This CDR3 is 17 amino acids long. After removal of 5 bases from V and 4 bases from J, the junction contained 8 bases not matched to a gene. CDR3 sequence: CAISPRDRGSGANVLTF. CDR3 nucleotide sequence: TGTGCCATCAGTCCCCGGGACAGGGGCTCCGGGGCCAACGTCCTGACTTTC.

This clone was detected a few times. The chain uses TRBV12-3 or TRBV12-4 and TRBJ1-2; D is unclear. The CDR3 is 11 amino acids. Trimming shortened V by 7 bases and J by 5 bases, and 8 bases separated the two germline ends. The CDR3 sequence: CASNSKYGYTF. DNA for the CDR3: TGTGCCAGCAATAGCAAATATGGCTACACCTTC.

The chain recombines TRBV24-1 with TRBJ1-1, with 7 bases identical to TRBD1. Germline V CDR1 and CDR2: KGHDR, SFDVKD. The CDR3 is 13 amino acids. V lost 5 bases to trimming and J lost 5 bases; unmatched junction nucleotides: 4. CDR3 amino acids: CATSVGRGTEAFF. The CDR3 bases are TGTGCCACCAGTGTCGGCAGGGGGACTGAAGCTTTCTTT.

This chain connects TRBV6-5 to TRBJ2-7, with D possibly TRBD1 on 5 matching bases. The CDR3 spans 12 residues. Germline assignment: CDR1 MNHEY and CDR2 SVGAGI. V was shortened by 5 bases and J by 3 bases, with 8 bases between the two germline ends. The CDR3 region has the DNA TGTGCCAGCAGTCGTGACAGCTACGAGCAGTACTTC. Its translation is CASSRDSYEQYF.

V is TRBV11-2 and J is TRBJ1-1; D possibly corresponds to TRBD1 (6 bases). The V end lost 5 bases, the J end lost 0 bases, and 13 bases lay between the germline ends. Germline CDR1 SGHAT, CDR2 FQNNGV. This CDR3 contains 15 residues. CDR3 sequence reads: CASSPRTAMNTEAFF. DNA for the CDR3: TGTGCCAGCAGCCCCCGGACAGCTATGAACACTGAAGCTTTCTTT.